The source of this T cell receptor (beta chain) is a study of neoadjuvant anti-PD-1 for oral cavity cancer. Study overall: Patients without progression got a fourth dose around day 43. Points from the study as a whole: Higher pretreatment Treg/Th17 ratios tracked higher pretreatment blood clonality.

TCRdb keeps only in-frame clones here, not all; method: immunoSEQ multiplex PCR. The sample records over 65,000 clones, roughly 84% being singletons. This CDR3 region has 15 residues. J gave up 4 bases and V 3 bases, and 4 bases lay outside the gene matches. Germline CDR1 reads SEHNR; CDR2 reads FQNEAQ (reference sequence). In regard to this clone: Its antigen is still unknown.

Sample time point: after neoadjuvant nivolumab, at surgical resection. Patients were newly diagnosed with stage II-IVA oral cavity squamous cell carcinoma without prior systemic or radiation treatment. The TCR comes from a person between 40 and 80 years old with oral cavity squamous cell carcinoma. The source material was PBMCs, sampled after nivolumab (anti-PD-1) treatment. The chain uses TRBV7-9 and TRBJ2-5, with 11 positions matching TRBD2. The CDR3 DNA is TGTGCCAGCAGCTTGACCCTAGCGGGAGGAGAGACCCAGTACTTC. The encoded protein is CASSLTLAGGETQYF.